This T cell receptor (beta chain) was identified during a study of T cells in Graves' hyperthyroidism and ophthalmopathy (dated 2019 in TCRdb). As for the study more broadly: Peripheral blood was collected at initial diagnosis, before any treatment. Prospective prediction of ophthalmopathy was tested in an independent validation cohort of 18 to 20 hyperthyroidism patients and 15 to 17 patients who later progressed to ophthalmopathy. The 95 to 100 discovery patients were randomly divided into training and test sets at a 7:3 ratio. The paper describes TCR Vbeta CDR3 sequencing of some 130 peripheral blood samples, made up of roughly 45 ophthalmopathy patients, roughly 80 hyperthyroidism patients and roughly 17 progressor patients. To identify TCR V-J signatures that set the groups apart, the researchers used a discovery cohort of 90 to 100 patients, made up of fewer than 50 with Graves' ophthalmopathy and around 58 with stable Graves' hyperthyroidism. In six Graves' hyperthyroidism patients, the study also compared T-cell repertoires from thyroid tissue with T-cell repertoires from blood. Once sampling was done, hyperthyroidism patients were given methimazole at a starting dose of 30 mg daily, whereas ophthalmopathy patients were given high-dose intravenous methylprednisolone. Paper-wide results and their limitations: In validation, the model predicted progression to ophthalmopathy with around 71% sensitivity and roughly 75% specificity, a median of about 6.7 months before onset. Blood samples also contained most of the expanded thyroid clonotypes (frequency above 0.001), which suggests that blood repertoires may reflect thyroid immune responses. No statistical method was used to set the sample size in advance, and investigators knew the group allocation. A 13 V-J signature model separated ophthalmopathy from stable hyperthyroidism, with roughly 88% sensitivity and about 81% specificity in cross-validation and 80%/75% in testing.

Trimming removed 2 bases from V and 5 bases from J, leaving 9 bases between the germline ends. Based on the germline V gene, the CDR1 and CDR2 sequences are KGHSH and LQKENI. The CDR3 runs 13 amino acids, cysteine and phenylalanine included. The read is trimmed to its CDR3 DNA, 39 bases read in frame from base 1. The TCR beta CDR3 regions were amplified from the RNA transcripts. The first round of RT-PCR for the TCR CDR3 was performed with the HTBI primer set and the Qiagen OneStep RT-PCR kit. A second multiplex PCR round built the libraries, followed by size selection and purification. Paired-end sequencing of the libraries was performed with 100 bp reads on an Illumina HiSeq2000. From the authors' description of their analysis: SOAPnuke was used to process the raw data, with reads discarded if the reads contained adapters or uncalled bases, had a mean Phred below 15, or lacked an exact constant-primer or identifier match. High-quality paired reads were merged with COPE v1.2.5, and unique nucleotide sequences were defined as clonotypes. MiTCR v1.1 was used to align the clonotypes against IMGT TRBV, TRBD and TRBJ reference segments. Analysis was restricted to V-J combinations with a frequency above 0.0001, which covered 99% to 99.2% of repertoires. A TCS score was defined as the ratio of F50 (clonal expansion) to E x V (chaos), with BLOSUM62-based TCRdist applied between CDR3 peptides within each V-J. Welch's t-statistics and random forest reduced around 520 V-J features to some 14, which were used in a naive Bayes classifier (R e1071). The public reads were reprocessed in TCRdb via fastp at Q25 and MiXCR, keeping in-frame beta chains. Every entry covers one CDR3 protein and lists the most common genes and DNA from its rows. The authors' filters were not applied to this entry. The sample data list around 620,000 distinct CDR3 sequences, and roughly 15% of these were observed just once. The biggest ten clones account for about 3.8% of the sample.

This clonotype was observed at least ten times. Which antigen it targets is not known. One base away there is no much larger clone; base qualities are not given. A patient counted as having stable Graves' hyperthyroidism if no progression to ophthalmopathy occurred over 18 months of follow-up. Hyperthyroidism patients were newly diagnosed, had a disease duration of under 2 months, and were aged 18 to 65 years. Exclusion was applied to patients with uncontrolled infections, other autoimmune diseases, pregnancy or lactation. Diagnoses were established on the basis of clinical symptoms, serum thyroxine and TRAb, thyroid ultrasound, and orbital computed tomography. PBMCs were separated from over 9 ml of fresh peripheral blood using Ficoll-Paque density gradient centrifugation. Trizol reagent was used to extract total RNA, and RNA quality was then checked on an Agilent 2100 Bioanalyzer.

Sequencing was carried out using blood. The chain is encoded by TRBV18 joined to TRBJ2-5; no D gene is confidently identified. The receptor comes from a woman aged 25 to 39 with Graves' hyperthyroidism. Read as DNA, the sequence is TGTGCCAGCTCACCAAGGTCGGGCGAGACCCAGTACTTC. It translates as CASSPRSGETQYF.